The clone carrying this T cell receptor beta chain was counted at least ten times. Its target is unknown. Because the CDR3's place on the DNA is in doubt, the DNA is left out and the CDR3 is given as listed by TCRdb. The sample originates from a study of T-cell memory formation after mild COVID-19. Study summary: For the most part, TCR clusters were specific to one donor. Study-level results: Detection of some responders pre-infection suggested pre-existing cross-reactive memory T cells participated.

The CDR3 region is 14 residues in length, termini included. TCRdb re-called the 5' RACE reads with MiXCR, one entry per CDR3 protein. The repertoire includes about 40,000 distinct CDR3 sequences, around 10% of them detected once, and under 30% sits in the top ten. This chain connects TRBV12-3 or TRBV12-4 to TRBJ2-2; no check of the table's D call, TRBD1, against the DNA was made. This clonotype was sampled from a man aged 18-30 years who had mild COVID-19 (a few samples of this study predate the infection). Cell type and time point are not known. Sequenced input: PBMCs or a T cell subset sorted from them (not recorded which). The CDR3 spells CASREGVTPGSCFF.